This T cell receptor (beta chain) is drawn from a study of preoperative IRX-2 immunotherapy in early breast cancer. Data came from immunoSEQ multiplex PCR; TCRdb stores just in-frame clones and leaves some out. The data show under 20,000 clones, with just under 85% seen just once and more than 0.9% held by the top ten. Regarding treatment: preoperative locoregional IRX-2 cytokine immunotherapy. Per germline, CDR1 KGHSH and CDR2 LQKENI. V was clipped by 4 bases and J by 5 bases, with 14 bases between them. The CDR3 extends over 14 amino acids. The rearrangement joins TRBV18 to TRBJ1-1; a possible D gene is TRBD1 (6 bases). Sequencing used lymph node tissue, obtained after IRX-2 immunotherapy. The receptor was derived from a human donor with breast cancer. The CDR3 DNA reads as TGTGCCAGCTCACTACAGGGAGATAATACTGAAGCTTTCTTT. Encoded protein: CASSLQGDNTEAFF.